This TCR beta chain originates from a study of technical replicates of blood from a handful of donors. The germline V gene has CDR1 SGHVS and CDR2 FQNEAQ. This CDR3 has 16 amino acids. V shed 2 bases and J 4 bases; nucleotides not matched to a gene: 6. TCRdb's table, derived via immunoSEQ multiplex PCR, lists solely in-frame clones and lacks some. The repertoire holds about 85,000 clones, with approximately 94% as singletons. This sequence originates from a human donor in good health. The rearrangement uses TRBV7-8 and TRBJ2-1; 9 bases agree with TRBD2. The sequenced sample was T cells isolated from PBMCs. In nucleotides, the CDR3 is TGTGCCAGCAGCTTAAAGGGGCTAGCGGGGTACAATGAGCAGTTCTTC. Its translation: CASSLKGLAGYNEQFF.